Shown below are 29 T cell receptor beta chains from a single sample sequenced in a study of cytomegalovirus exposure and HLA in healthy donors. The PCR had 60 Vbeta and 13 Jbeta primers. Libraries were prepared by immunoSEQ multiplex PCR; TCRdb keeps only in-frame clonotypes and omits some of them. The sample includes 120,000 or so clones, approximately 68% of them seen just once. The sample taken for sequencing was PBMCs. Every receptor here comes from a young man in good health and CMV-seropositive.

The chain links TRBV18 to TRBJ2-3; D unclear. Germline V gene data show CDR1 as KGHSH and CDR2 as LQKENI. Trimming shortened V by 3 bases and J by 1 base, and 11 bases separated the two germline ends. The CDR3 spans 15 residues. The CDR3 nucleotides are TGTGCCAGCTCACCGGCCGGGTCTGGCACAGATACGCAGTATTTT. This encodes CASSPAGSGTDTQYF.

The J gene is TRBJ2-2, the V gene TRBV6-5; 7 bases agree with TRBD2. CDR1 is MNHEY, CDR2 SVGAGI, per germline. This CDR3 has 13 residues. Trimming at V came to 10 bases and at J to 2 bases, leaving 4 bases not matched to a gene. The CDR3 bases are TGTGCCATAACTAGCGAAAACACCGGGGAGCTGTTTTTT. Its translation: CAITSENTGELFF.

V is TRBV9 and J is TRBJ2-1; weak D call: TRBD1 (5 bases). CDR1 is SGDLS and CDR2 is YYNGEE in the germline V gene. This CDR3 region has 15 residues. V dropped 4 bases and J dropped 6 bases, with 17 bases sitting between them. The CDR3 DNA reads as TGTGCCAGCAGCCATAACACCGACAGCTTCAATGAGCAGTTCTTC. Translating gives CASSHNTDSFNEQFF.

The V gene is TRBV6-5, the J gene TRBJ1-1; 8 bases line up with TRBD1. Per the germline V gene, CDR1 is MNHEY and CDR2 is SVGAGI. The CDR3 is made up of 14 amino acids. V shed 6 bases and J 1 base; nucleotides not matched to a gene: 4. This CDR3 reads CASSSGTGNTEAFF. In DNA, the CDR3 is TGTGCCAGCAGCTCCGGGACAGGGAACACTGAAGCTTTCTTT.

CDR3 nucleotides: TGTGCCAGCAGTTACGGCGGGGCGTCCAACGAGCAGTACTTC. Its translation: CASSYGGASNEQYF. The chain recombines TRBV6-5 with TRBJ2-5, with TRBD2 as a possible D gene (6 bases). The J call may be wrong; the DNA end is better matched by TRBJ2-7. The CDR3 sequence is 14 residues long. Germline V gene lookup returns CDR1 MNHEY and CDR2 SVGAGI.

This clone appeared once. The chain links TRBV5-1 to TRBJ2-7; D possibly corresponds to TRBD1 (6 bases). V lost 1 base to trimming and J lost 7 bases, with 9 bases between them. The CDR3 runs to 12 residues. Germline CDR1 reads SGHRS; CDR2 reads YFSETQ. The CDR3 nucleotides read TGCGCCAGCAGCTTGACCCAGGGGGAGCAGTACTTC. Amino acid sequence: CASSLTQGEQYF.

The J gene is TRBJ2-7, the V gene TRBV10-3; no reliable D call. Germline CDR1 and CDR2: ENHRY and SYGVKD. The CDR3 runs to 14 residues. The ends were cut back, 3 bases at V and 0 bases at J, with 9 bases in the middle. The CDR3 reads CAISDEVNSYEQYF. Here the CDR3 DNA reads TGTGCCATCAGTGACGAGGTGAACTCCTACGAGCAGTACTTC.

The genes are TRBV6-5 and TRBJ1-5, with D perhaps TRBD1 (5 bases). The CDR3 runs to 15 residues. Deletions cut 5 bases from V and 4 bases from J, with 15 bases between. From germline, CDR1 is MNHEY and CDR2 SVGAGI. Written as DNA, the CDR3 is TGTGCCAGCAGTCCCCGAGGGGAGGGTAATCAGCCCCAGCATTTT. Amino acids: CASSPRGEGNQPQHF.

The rearrangement joins TRBV7-2 to TRBJ2-5, with TRBD2 identical over 11 bases. Germline V CDR1 and CDR2: SGHTA, FQGNSA. CDR3 size: 16 residues. With V trimmed by 0 bases and J by 1 base, 1 base remained unmatched. The CDR3 region has the DNA TGTGCCAGCAGCTTAGCACTAGCGGGAGCCCAAGAGACCCAGTACTTC. Its translation: CASSLALAGAQETQYF.

The chain links TRBV6-6 to TRBJ1-3, with unresolved D. The germline V gene encodes CDR1 MNHNY and CDR2 SVGAGI (reference sequence). V was cut by 7 bases and J by 0 bases, with 13 bases left in between. The CDR3 has 15 residues. The CDR3 region is CASTELGSSGNTIYF. CDR3 DNA: TGTGCCAGCACCGAACTCGGGTCCTCTGGAAACACCATATATTTT.

This clone was recorded a few times. The chain combines TRBV6-5 with TRBJ2-7; TRBD2 matches at 10 bases. Germline trimming cut 5 bases from V and 0 bases from J; bases unmatched to any gene: 4. CDR3 size: 15 residues. Germline V gene lookup returns CDR1 MNHEY and CDR2 SVGAGI. This CDR3 is CASSSGTSASYEQYF. The CDR3 bases are TGTGCCAGCAGTAGCGGGACTAGCGCCTCCTACGAGCAGTACTTC.

V gene TRBV7-6 combines with J gene TRBJ2-6; D remains unclear. Trimming took off 2 bases at V and 0 bases at J, with 20 bases between the two ends. The CDR3 contains 20 residues. Germline-derived CDR1 and CDR2 are SGHVS and FNYEAQ. This CDR3 is CASSLTPPVQWNSGANVLTF. As DNA, the CDR3 is TGTGCCAGCAGCTTAACTCCGCCGGTACAGTGGAACTCTGGGGCCAACGTCCTGACTTTC.

The V and J genes are TRBV4-2 and TRBJ2-1, with 7 positions matching TRBD2. V lost 1 base to trimming and J lost 9 bases; unmatched junction nucleotides: 6. Looked up from germline, CDR1 is LGHNA and CDR2 is YNFKEQ. This CDR3 has 14 amino acids. The CDR3, as DNA: TGTGCCAGCAGCCAAGCTGGACTAGATGGTGAGCAGTTCTTC. This sequence encodes CASSQAGLDGEQFF.

This clone has more than one count but fewer than ten. The genes are TRBV9 and TRBJ2-7, with 9 positions matching TRBD2. With V trimmed by 1 base and J by 2 bases, 4 bases remained unmatched. The CDR3 is 15 residues long. CDR1 and CDR2 (germline): SGDLS, YYNGEE. CDR3 residues: CASSVFAGGTYEQYF. The DNA of the CDR3 is TGTGCCAGCAGCGTATTTGCGGGAGGGACCTACGAGCAGTACTTC. The full variable domain, completed using reference TRBV9 and TRBJ2-7, is DSGVTQTPKHLITATGQRVTLRCSPRSGDLSVYWYQQSLDQGLQFLIQYYNGEERAKGNILERFSAQQFPDLHSELNLSSLELGDSALYFCASSVFAGGTYEQYFGPGTRLTVT.

This clone was found a few times. The chain combines TRBV19 with TRBJ2-1; 8 nucleotides agree with TRBD2. CDR3 length: 14 amino acids. From germline, CDR1 is LNHDA and CDR2 SQIVND (reference sequence). Trimming at V came to 5 bases and at J to 6 bases, leaving 6 bases not matched to a gene. The CDR3 is CASSLREVGNEQFF. DNA of the CDR3: TGTGCCAGTAGTCTGCGGGAGGTCGGCAATGAGCAGTTCTTC.

Only a few counts were recorded for this clone. The V gene is TRBV5-4, the J gene TRBJ2-1; D is unclear. CDR3 length: 12 residues. Germline loops: CDR1 SGHNT, CDR2 YYREEE (reference sequence). V was pared by 1 base and J by 5 bases, with 4 bases between. CDR3 nucleotides: TGTGCCAGCAGCTTGAGCCACAATGAGCAGTTCTTC. Its protein is CASSLSHNEQFF.

The V call is TRBV27, the J call TRBJ1-1; D may be TRBD1 (5 bases). Germline V CDR1 and CDR2: MNHEY, SMNVEV (reference sequence). V gave up 6 bases and J gave up 1 base, with 9 bases separating them. The CDR3 is 13 residues long. In DNA form, the CDR3 reads TGTGCCAGCAGCTCAGGGCGGAACACTGAAGCTTTCTTT. Its translation is CASSSGRNTEAFF.

Remarks on this clone: Germline is not matched at one junction end, which may reflect a read error. This same CDR3 is encoded by further DNA sequences in the sample. The chain carries TRBV7-8 and TRBJ1-1; maybe TRBD1 (6 bases). The CDR3 spans 17 residues. Looked up from germline, CDR1 is SGHVS and CDR2 is FQNEAQ. As DNA, the CDR3 is TGTGCCAGTAGCTCAATAATAACAGGGTCCGGGAACACTGAAGCTTTCTTT. This sequence encodes CASSSIITGSGNTEAFF.

CDR3 DNA sequence: TGTGCCAGCAGCAAAAGGCACAGCGGCCCTGGCTCTGGAAACACCATATATTTT. Its protein is CASSKRHSGPGSGNTIYF. The chain has TRBV21-1 and TRBJ1-3. TRBV21-1 is noted as a pseudogene. The CDR3 is 18 residues long.

V usage is TRBV7-2 and J usage is TRBJ1-3; 10 bases fit TRBD1. CDR1 and CDR2 (germline): SGHTA, FQGNSA. V shed 4 bases, J shed 3 bases, and the junction held 12 bases outside the gene matches. The length of the CDR3 is 18 residues. The CDR3 sequence is CASSSGGRQGALGNTIYF. The CDR3 nucleotides are TGTGCCAGCAGCTCCGGGGGGCGACAGGGGGCGCTTGGAAACACCATATATTTT. The full variable domain, in which reference TRBV7-2 and TRBJ1-3 provide the parts outside the CDR3, is GAGVSQSPSNKVTEKGKDVELRCDPISGHTALYWYRQSLGQGLEFLIYFQGNSAPDKSGLPSDRFSAERTGGSVSTLTIQRTQQEDSAVYLCASSSGGRQGALGNTIYFGEGSWLTVV.

The chain uses TRBV6-1 and TRBJ2-1, with D possibly being TRBD2 (5 bases). Germline V lookup: CDR1 MNHNS, CDR2 SASEGT. V lost 0 bases to trimming and J lost 5 bases, with 14 bases between them. CDR3 length equals 16 residues. CDR3 sequence: CASSEAAGIGNNEQFF. DNA for the CDR3: TGTGCCAGCAGTGAAGCGGCGGGTATCGGGAACAATGAGCAGTTCTTC.

The CDR3 region is CASSKQGATEAFF. For the CDR3, the DNA is TGTGCCAGCAGCAAACAGGGGGCGACTGAAGCTTTCTTT. V is TRBV7-2 and J is TRBJ1-1, with 9 bases fitting TRBD1. The germline gives CDR1 SGHTA, CDR2 FQGNSA. CDR3 size: 13 residues. With 5 bases clipped from V and 5 bases from J, the junction kept 3 bases outside the gene matches.

This rearrangement joins TRBV19 to TRBJ1-5; the match to TRBD1 covers 9 bases. J lost 2 bases, V lost 4 bases, and 15 bases had no gene match. The CDR3 totals 19 residues. Germline V gives CDR1 LNHDA, CDR2 SQIVND (reference sequence). The chain's CDR3 is CASSTAPRDRARRNQPQHF. CDR3 DNA: TGTGCCAGTAGTACGGCCCCCCGGGACAGGGCTCGTCGCAATCAGCCCCAGCATTTT.

The chain combines TRBV7-9 with TRBJ2-5, with D possibly matching TRBD2 (6 bases). The CDR3 runs to 14 residues. Germline lookup yields CDR1 SEHNR and CDR2 FQNEAQ (reference sequence). The V end lost 5 bases, the J end lost 1 base, and 11 bases lay between the germline ends. This CDR3 is CASSPSGFQETQYF. CDR3 DNA sequence: TGTGCCAGCAGCCCCAGCGGGTTCCAAGAGACCCAGTACTTC.

The V and J genes are TRBV7-9 and TRBJ2-3, with TRBD2 as a possible D gene (6 bases). CDR3 size: 14 residues. CDR1 SEHNR and CDR2 FQNEAQ come from the germline V gene (reference sequence). V lost 5 bases and J 2 bases, leaving 11 bases between the germline ends. CDR3 in amino acids: CASSPGLHTDTQYF. CDR3 sequence (DNA): TGTGCCAGCAGCCCGGGACTCCACACAGATACGCAGTATTTT.

This clone was picked up a small number of times. This chain uses TRBV9 with TRBJ2-1, with 7 positions matching TRBD2. J lost 5 bases, V lost 4 bases, and 6 bases had no gene match. CDR1 is SGDLS, CDR2 YYNGEE, per germline. The CDR3 length is 14 residues. The CDR3 loop reads CASSPQREHNEQFF. DNA for the CDR3: TGTGCCAGCAGCCCCCAGCGGGAACACAATGAGCAGTTCTTC.

The chain links TRBV29-1 to TRBJ2-7; D may be TRBD1 (6 bases). Germline-derived CDR1 and CDR2 are SQVTM and ANQGSEA. Trimming removed 2 bases at V and 11 bases at J, with 13 bases between. The CDR3 is 11 amino acids. The CDR3: CSVESGTRKYF. CDR3 coding DNA: TGCAGCGTTGAATCCGGGACAAGAAAGTACTTC.

This chain connects TRBV28 to TRBJ1-5; perhaps TRBD1 as D (5 bases). Germline assignment: CDR1 MDHEN and CDR2 SYDVKM. This CDR3 region has 14 residues. The V end lost 2 bases, the J end lost 7 bases, and 12 bases lay between the germline ends. The CDR3 sequence: CASSLASGIQPQHF. The CDR3 coding sequence is TGTGCCAGCAGTTTAGCGTCAGGGATACAGCCCCAGCATTTT.

V usage is TRBV4-1 and J usage is TRBJ2-3; 13 bases agree with TRBD2. The CDR3 contains 19 residues. The germline gives CDR1 MGHRA, CDR2 YSYEKL. V gave up 0 bases and J gave up 3 bases; unmatched junction bases: 9. CDR3 DNA sequence: TGCGCCAGCAGCCAAGAATACGTCGGACTAGCGGGAGAGACAGATACGCAGTATTTT. Its protein product is CASSQEYVGLAGETDTQYF.